This entry lists 19 T cell receptor beta chains sequenced from one sample in a study of human T cells and chemical hapten exposure. As to time point: pre-sensitization, week 0. Treatment specified: therapeutic diphenylcyclopropenone sensitization with weekly scalp DPC. TCRdb called the RACE reads again in MiXCR, with one record for every CDR3 protein. The sample carries more than 80,000 distinct CDR3 sequences, 9.5% to 15% recorded once. The sample in question was whole blood, obtained in connection with sensitization to the hapten diphenylcyclopropenone (DPC). All receptors derive from a woman aged 45-65 years with alopecia areata. Some clones in this sample may be carry-over from other donors' samples.

In its sample, this clonotype was seen many times. The chain links TRBV4-3 to TRBJ2-1; 8 bases agree with TRBD2. Germline V lookup: CDR1 LGHNA, CDR2 YSLEER. V was clipped by 0 bases and J by 7 bases; unmatched bases: 20. The CDR3 has 20 amino acids. The CDR3 loop reads CASSQDPWKRGWGTDNEQFF. The CDR3 nucleotides are TGCGCCAGCAGCCAAGATCCTTGGAAGCGGGGGTGGGGTACGGATAATGAGCAGTTCTTC.

There are many counts of this clonotype. The rearrangement uses TRBV14 and TRBJ2-5, with TRBD1 as a possible D gene (5 bases). The CDR3 consists of 16 residues. With 6 bases removed from V and 2 bases from J, the gap between germline ends came to 19 bases. Germline CDR1 is SGHDN and CDR2 is FVKESK. The CDR3 nucleotides are TGTGCCAGCAGTGGGTTAAGACAGACCTCTCAAGAGACCCAGTACTTC. Amino acid sequence: CASSGLRQTSQETQYF.

This clonotype was observed at least ten times. The chain couples TRBV28 to TRBJ1-2; TRBD1 matches 10 bases. V shed 2 bases and J 3 bases; nucleotides not matched to a gene: 6. Germline V gives CDR1 MDHEN, CDR2 SYDVKM. The CDR3 loop spans 16 amino acids. The CDR3 DNA sequence: TGTGCCAGCAGTTTAGGGGACAGGGGACGGTACTATGGCTACACCTTC. This encodes CASSLGDRGRYYGYTF.

This clonotype has only a few counts. This chain uses TRBV29-1 with TRBJ1-1; no firm D call. Trimming shortened V by 4 bases and J by 0 bases, and 6 bases separated the two germline ends. Germline V gene lookup returns CDR1 SQVTM and CDR2 ANQGSEA. The CDR3 is made up of 12 amino acids. The chain's CDR3 is CSVGSMNTEAFF. CDR3 in DNA: TGCAGCGTTGGATCTATGAACACTGAAGCTTTCTTT.

This chain joins TRBV7-9 and TRBJ2-2; D is possibly TRBD1 or TRBD2 (5 bases each). CDR1 is SEHNR and CDR2 is FQNEAQ in the germline V gene (reference sequence). The CDR3 extends over 17 amino acids. Trimming took 4 bases from V and 1 from J, leaving 16 bases between them. The CDR3 here is CASSSGPPLGNTGELFF. CDR3 in DNA: TGTGCCAGCAGCTCGGGACCCCCGTTGGGGAACACCGGGGAGCTGTTTTTT. The whole variable domain, filled in from reference TRBV7-9 and TRBJ2-2, reads DTGVSQNPRHKITKRGQNVTFRCDPISEHNRLYWYRQTLGQGPEFLTYFQNEAQLEKSRLLSDRFSAERPKGSFSTLEIQRTEQGDSAMYLCASSSGPPLGNTGELFFGEGSRLTVL.

The chain is built from TRBV6-2 or TRBV6-3 and TRBJ2-3; possibly TRBD1 for D (6 bases). Germline V gene data show CDR1 as MNHEY and CDR2 as SVGEGT. Trimming left V 10 bases short and J 3 bases short, with 11 bases between. The CDR3 has 12 residues. CDR3 residues: CATTDSTDTQYF. For the CDR3, the DNA is TGTGCCACTACGGACAGTACAGATACGCAGTATTTT.

This clonotype has a handful of counts. The chain joins TRBV9 to TRBJ2-3, with 7 bases lining up with TRBD2. The CDR3 spans 12 residues. Germline values: CDR1 SGDLS, CDR2 YYNGEE. V lost 0 bases to trimming and J lost 11 bases; unmatched junction nucleotides: 3. This chain's CDR3 is CASSVEAGRQYF. The CDR3 nucleotides read TGTGCCAGCAGCGTAGAAGCGGGAAGGCAGTATTTT.

The chain recombines TRBV6-4 with TRBJ1-6; tentative D call: TRBD1 (6 bases). Germline loops: CDR1 MRHNA, CDR2 SNTAGT. The ends were cut back, 4 bases at V and 7 bases at J, with 8 bases in the middle. The CDR3 covers 13 residues. This CDR3 is CASSATGNSPLHF. Written as DNA, the CDR3 is TGTGCCAGCAGTGCAACAGGGAATTCACCCCTCCACTTT.

The chain has TRBV5-5 and TRBJ2-3; 10 nucleotides match TRBD2. This CDR3 has 15 residues. The V segment lost 4 bases and the J segment 5 bases; nucleotides outside the gene matches: 7. The V gene's germline CDR1 is SGHKS and CDR2 YYEKEE (reference sequence). In DNA, the CDR3 is TGTGCCAGCAGCCGCAAGCGGGAGGGAGGAGATACGCAGTATTTT. Translating gives CASSRKREGGDTQYF.

This clonotype was counted a few times. This chain uses TRBV10-3 with TRBJ2-7, with 8 positions matching TRBD1. V lost 8 bases, J lost 5 bases, and 5 bases stayed unmatched. The CDR3 is 12 residues long. Germline lookup yields CDR1 ENHRY and CDR2 SYGVKD. CDR3 in amino acids: CAIQGQGHEQYF. The CDR3 DNA follows: TGTGCCATCCAAGGACAGGGCCACGAGCAGTACTTC.

This clonotype was counted many times. CDR3 in DNA: TGCGCCAGCAGCCAAGACTTCGGAGATACGCAGTATTTT. It specifies CASSQDFGDTQYF. The rearrangement uses TRBV4-3 and TRBJ2-3; D gene ambiguous. The CDR3 runs to 13 residues. Germline values: CDR1 LGHNA, CDR2 YSLEER. V lost 0 bases, J lost 5 bases, and 6 bases lay in between.

This clonotype was counted many times. The genes are TRBV6-2 or TRBV6-3 and TRBJ2-3; TRBD1 agrees at 7 bases. CDR3 length: 17 amino acids. Germline trimming cut 6 bases from V and 2 bases from J; bases unmatched to any gene: 14. CDR1 MNHEY and CDR2 SVGEGT come from the germline V gene. CDR3 loop: CASRPSPGQPFTDTQYF. CDR3 sequence (DNA): TGTGCCAGCAGACCATCTCCGGGACAGCCCTTCACAGATACGCAGTATTTT.

This clonotype was seen a handful of times. The CDR3 reads CASSLGFGTADTEAFF. The CDR3, as DNA: TGCGCCAGCAGCTTGGGCTTCGGGACAGCGGATACTGAAGCTTTCTTT. The chain recombines TRBV5-1 with TRBJ1-1, with 7 bases identical to TRBD1. J gave up 5 bases and V 0 bases, and 10 bases lay outside the gene matches. CDR1 is SGHRS and CDR2 is YFSETQ in the germline V gene. The CDR3 covers 16 residues.

This clonotype was counted a few times. The CDR3 DNA reads as TGTGCCAGCAGGCCCGGAAATTCCTACGAGCAGTACTTC. It translates to CASRPGNSYEQYF. The chain carries TRBV6-5 and TRBJ2-7; no firm D call. The CDR3 extends over 13 amino acids. V was clipped by 6 bases and J by 1 base, with 10 bases between them. Germline V CDR1 and CDR2: MNHEY, SVGAGI.

This clonotype was seen a handful of times. J is TRBJ2-3 and V is TRBV24-1; D unresolved. V was trimmed by 4 bases and J by 7 bases, leaving 8 bases between them. CDR3 length: 12 amino acids. Germline V CDR1 and CDR2: KGHDR, SFDVKD. CDR3 in amino acids: CATSDSAYTQYF. CDR3 DNA sequence: TGTGCCACCAGTGACTCGGCTTATACGCAGTATTTT.

This clonotype was observed a handful of times. V is TRBV3-1 and J is TRBJ1-4, with 9 bases fitting TRBD1. The CDR3 is 19 residues long. The germline V gene has CDR1 LGHDT and CDR2 YNNKEL (reference sequence). Trimming at V came to 1 base and at J to 7 bases, leaving 16 bases not matched to a gene. This CDR3 reads CASSQGAGTGTLGREKLFF. For the CDR3, the DNA is TGTGCCAGCAGCCAAGGCGCCGGGACAGGGACCCTTGGGCGTGAAAAACTGTTTTTT.

This clonotype has only a few counts. J is TRBJ1-4 and V is TRBV12-3 or TRBV12-4, with TRBD1 identical over 9 bases. The CDR3 totals 17 residues. The V gene end was trimmed by 7 bases and the J gene end by 0 bases; junction bases not matched to a gene: 9. The CDR3 DNA sequence: TGTGCCAGCACCGAAGGACAGGGGATCCCAACTAATGAAAAACTGTTTTTT. This gives the protein CASTEGQGIPTNEKLFF.

The chain combines TRBV12-3 or TRBV12-4 with TRBJ1-3; D unresolved. Trimming took 4 bases from V and 5 from J, leaving 3 bases between them. The CDR3 sequence is 11 residues long. The CDR3 DNA follows: TGTGCCAGCAGTTATCGAAACACCATATATTTT. Its protein product is CASSYRNTIYF.

The chain links TRBV28 to TRBJ2-7; D is perhaps TRBD1 (5 bases). Germline loops: CDR1 MDHEN, CDR2 SYDVKM. The CDR3 covers 15 residues. Trimming stripped 6 bases from V and 0 bases from J, with 15 bases between. CDR3 in amino acids: CASRTPHRSSYEQYF. Written as DNA, the CDR3 is TGTGCCAGCAGAACTCCCCACAGGAGCTCCTACGAGCAGTACTTC.